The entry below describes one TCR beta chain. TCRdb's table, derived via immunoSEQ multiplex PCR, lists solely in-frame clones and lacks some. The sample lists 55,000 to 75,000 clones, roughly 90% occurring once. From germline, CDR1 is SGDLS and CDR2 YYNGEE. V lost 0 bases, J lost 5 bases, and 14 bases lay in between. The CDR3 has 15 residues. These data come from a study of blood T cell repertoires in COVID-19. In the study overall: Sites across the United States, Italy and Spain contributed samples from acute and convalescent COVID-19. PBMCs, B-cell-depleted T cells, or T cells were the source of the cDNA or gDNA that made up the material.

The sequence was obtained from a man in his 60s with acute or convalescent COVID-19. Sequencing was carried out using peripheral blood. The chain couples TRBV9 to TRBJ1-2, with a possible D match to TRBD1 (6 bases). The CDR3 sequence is CASSVEDSGSYGYTF. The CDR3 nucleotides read TGTGCCAGCAGCGTAGAGGACAGCGGGAGTTATGGCTACACCTTC.